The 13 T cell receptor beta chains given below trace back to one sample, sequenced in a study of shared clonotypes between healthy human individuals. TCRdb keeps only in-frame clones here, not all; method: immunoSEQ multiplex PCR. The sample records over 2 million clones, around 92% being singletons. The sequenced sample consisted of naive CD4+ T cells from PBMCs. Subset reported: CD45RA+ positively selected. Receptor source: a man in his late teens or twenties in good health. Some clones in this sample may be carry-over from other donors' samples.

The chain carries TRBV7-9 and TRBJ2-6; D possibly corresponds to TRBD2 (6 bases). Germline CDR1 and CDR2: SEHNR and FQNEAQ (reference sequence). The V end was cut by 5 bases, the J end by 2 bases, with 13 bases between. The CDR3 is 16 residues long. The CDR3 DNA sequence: TGTGCCAGCAGCCTCCACCGCGGGGCTGGGGCCAACGTCCTGACTTTC. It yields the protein CASSLHRGAGANVLTF.

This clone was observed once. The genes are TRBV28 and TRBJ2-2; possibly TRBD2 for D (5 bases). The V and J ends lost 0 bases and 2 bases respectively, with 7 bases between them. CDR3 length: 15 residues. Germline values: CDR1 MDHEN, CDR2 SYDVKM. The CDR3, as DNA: TGTGCCAGCAGTTTATGGGGAGTAAACACCGGGGAGCTGTTTTTT. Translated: CASSLWGVNTGELFF.

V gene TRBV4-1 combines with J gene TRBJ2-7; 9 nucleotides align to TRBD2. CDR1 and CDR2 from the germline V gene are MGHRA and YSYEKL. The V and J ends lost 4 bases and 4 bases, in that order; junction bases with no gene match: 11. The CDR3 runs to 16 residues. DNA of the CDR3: TGCGCCAGCAGCCCGGGCGCTCAAAGCGGGAGGTACGAGCAGTACTTC. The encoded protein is CASSPGAQSGRYEQYF.

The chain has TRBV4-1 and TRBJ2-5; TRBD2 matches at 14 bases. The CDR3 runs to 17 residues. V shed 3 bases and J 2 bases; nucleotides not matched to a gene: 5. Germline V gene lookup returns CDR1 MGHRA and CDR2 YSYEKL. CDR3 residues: CASSHGLAGGLQETQYF. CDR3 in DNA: TGCGCCAGCAGCCACGGACTAGCGGGAGGTCTACAAGAGACCCAGTACTTC.

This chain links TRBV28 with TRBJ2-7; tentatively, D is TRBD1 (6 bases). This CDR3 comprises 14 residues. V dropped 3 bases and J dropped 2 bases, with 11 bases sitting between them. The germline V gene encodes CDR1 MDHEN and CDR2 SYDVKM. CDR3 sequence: CASSFSDRPYEQYF. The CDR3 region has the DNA TGTGCCAGCAGTTTTTCGGACAGACCCTACGAGCAGTACTTC.

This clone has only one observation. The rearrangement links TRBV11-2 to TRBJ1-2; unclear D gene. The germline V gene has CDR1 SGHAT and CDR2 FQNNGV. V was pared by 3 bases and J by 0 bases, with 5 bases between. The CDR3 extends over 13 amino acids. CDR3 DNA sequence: TGTGCCAGCAGCTTCGGGACTAACTATGGCTACACCTTC. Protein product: CASSFGTNYGYTF.

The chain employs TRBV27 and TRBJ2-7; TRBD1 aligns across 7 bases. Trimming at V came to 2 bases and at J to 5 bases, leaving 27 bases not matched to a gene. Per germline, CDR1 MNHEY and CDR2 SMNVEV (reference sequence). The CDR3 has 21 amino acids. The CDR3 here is CASSLTPPDRVKRVQGDEQYF. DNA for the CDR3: TGTGCCAGCAGTTTAACCCCCCCGGACAGAGTTAAGAGGGTCCAGGGGGACGAGCAGTACTTC.

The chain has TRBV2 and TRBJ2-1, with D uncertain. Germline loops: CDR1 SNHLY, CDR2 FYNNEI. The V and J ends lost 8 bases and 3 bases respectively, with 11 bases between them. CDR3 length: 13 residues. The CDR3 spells CASAGQIYNEQFF. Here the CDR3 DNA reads TGTGCCAGCGCCGGGCAGATCTACAATGAGCAGTTCTTC. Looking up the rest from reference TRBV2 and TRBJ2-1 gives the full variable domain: EPEVTQTPSHQVTQMGQEVILRCVPISNHLYFYWYRQILGQKVEFLVSFYNNEISEKSEIFDDQFSVERPDGSNFTLKIRSTKLEDSAMYFCASAGQIYNEQFFGPGTRLTVL.

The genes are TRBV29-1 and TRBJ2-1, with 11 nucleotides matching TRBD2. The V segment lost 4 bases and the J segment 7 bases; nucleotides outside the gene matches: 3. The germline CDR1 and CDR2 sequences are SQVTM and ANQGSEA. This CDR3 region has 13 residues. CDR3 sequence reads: CSVGTSGRNEQFF. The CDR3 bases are TGCAGCGTTGGAACTAGCGGGAGAAATGAGCAGTTCTTC.

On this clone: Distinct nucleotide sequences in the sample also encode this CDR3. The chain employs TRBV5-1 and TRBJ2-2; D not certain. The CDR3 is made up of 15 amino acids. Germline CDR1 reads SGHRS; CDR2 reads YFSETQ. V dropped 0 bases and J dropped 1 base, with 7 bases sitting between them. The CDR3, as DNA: TGCGCCAGCAGCTTGGGCGGAGAGAACACCGGGGAGCTGTTTTTT. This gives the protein CASSLGGENTGELFF.

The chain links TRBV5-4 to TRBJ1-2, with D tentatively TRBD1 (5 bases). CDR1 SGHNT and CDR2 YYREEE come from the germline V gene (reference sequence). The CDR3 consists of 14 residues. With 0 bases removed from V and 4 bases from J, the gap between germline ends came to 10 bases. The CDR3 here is CASSLVGGGYGYTF. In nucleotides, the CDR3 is TGTGCCAGCAGCTTGGTCGGGGGTGGCTATGGCTACACCTTC. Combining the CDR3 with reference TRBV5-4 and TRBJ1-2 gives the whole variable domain ETGVTQSPTHLIKTRGQQVTLRCSSQSGHNTVSWYQQALGQGPQFIFQYYREEENGRGNFPPRFSGLQFPNYSSELNVNALELDDSALYLCASSLVGGGYGYTFGSGTRLTVV.

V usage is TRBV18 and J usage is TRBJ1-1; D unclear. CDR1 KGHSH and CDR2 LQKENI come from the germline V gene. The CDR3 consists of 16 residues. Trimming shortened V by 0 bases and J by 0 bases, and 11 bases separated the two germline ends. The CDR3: CASSPPGRLMNTEAFF. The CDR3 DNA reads TGTGCCAGCTCACCACCGGGTAGGCTCATGAACACTGAAGCTTTCTTT. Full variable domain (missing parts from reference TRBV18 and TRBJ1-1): NAGVMQNPRHLVRRRGQEARLRCSPMKGHSHVYWYRQLPEEGLKFMVYLQKENIIDESGMPKERFSAEFPKEGPSILRIQQVVRGDSAAYFCASSPPGRLMNTEAFFGQGTRLTVV.

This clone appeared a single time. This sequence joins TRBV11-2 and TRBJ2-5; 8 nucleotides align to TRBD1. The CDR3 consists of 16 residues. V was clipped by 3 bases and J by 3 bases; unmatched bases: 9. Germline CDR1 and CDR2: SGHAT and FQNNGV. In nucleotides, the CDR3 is TGTGCCAGCAGCTTCGGCGGCAGGGGGCGTGAAGAGACCCAGTACTTC. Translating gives CASSFGGRGREETQYF.